One and the same sample provided the 25 T cell receptor beta chains below, sequenced in a study of neurological immune-mediated disorders (dated by TCRdb to about 2019). The label giving this sample's time point can be read as: longitudinal time-point 3. Libraries were prepared through 5' RACE. The instrument was an Illumina HiSeq 2500. Through fastp at Q25 and MiXCR, TCRdb rebuilt clones from the public reads, retaining in-frame beta chains. A single entry per CDR3 protein holds the most common genes and DNA from its merged rows. The sample records approximately 47,000 distinct CDR3 sequences, about 12% of which are singletons. The ten largest clones represent 7% to 10% of the sample. The sample taken for sequencing was PBMCs. Source of these receptors: a male donor with HTLV-1-associated myelopathy (HAM/TSP).

This clonotype was observed at least ten times. The chain links TRBV20-1 to TRBJ1-6; D possibly corresponds to TRBD1 (6 bases). The CDR3 extends over 14 amino acids. Per germline, CDR1 DFQATT and CDR2 SNEGSKA (reference sequence). V was trimmed by 6 bases and J by 9 bases, leaving 18 bases between them. The CDR3 DNA reads TGCAGTGCCTTCATCCAGGGGAGGACTTCACCCCTCCACTTT. Its translation is CSAFIQGRTSPLHF.

This clonotype has ten or more counts. This chain joins TRBV9 and TRBJ2-3, with 9 bases that match TRBD2. CDR1 is SGDLS and CDR2 is YYNGEE in the germline V gene. This CDR3 contains 16 residues. Trimming at V came to 4 bases and at J to 5 bases, leaving 11 bases not matched to a gene. The chain's CDR3 is CASSPTAGGLVDTQYF. CDR3 DNA: TGTGCCAGCAGCCCAACAGCGGGGGGTCTGGTAGATACGCAGTATTTT.

The rearrangement links TRBV5-5 to TRBJ2-1, with TRBD1 matching over 9 bases. V trimming: 4 bases; J trimming: 8 bases; junction bases outside the gene matches: 19. In germline, CDR1 is SGHKS, CDR2 YYEKEE (reference sequence). The CDR3 runs 18 residues. The CDR3 loop reads CASSTTPTGGYVGYEQFF. CDR3 bases: TGTGCCAGCAGCACTACCCCGACAGGGGGTTATGTCGGCTATGAGCAGTTCTTC.

In the case of this clonotype: With a much larger clone just one base away, this may be a read error. The chain employs TRBV5-1 and TRBJ2-1; 8 bases are shared with TRBD1. The CDR3 runs 20 residues. The germline V gene has CDR1 SGHRS and CDR2 YFSETQ. After removal of 2 bases from V and 4 bases from J, the junction contained 20 bases not matched to a gene. The CDR3 DNA follows: TGCGCCAGCAGCTTCGCTCTGGTGGCCCCGCAGGGGGCGCGGTACAATGAGCAGTTCTTC. Its translation is CASSFALVAPQGARYNEQFF. Combining the CDR3 with reference TRBV5-1 and TRBJ2-1 gives the whole variable domain KAGVTQTPRYLIKTRGQQVTLSCSPISGHRSVSWYQQTPGQGLQFLFEYFSETQRNKGNFPGRFSGRQFSNSRSEMNVSTLELGDSALYLCASSFALVAPQGARYNEQFFGPGTRLTVL.

This clonotype has ten or more counts. This sequence joins TRBV5-6 and TRBJ2-5; D remains ambiguous. Trimming shortened V by 8 bases and J by 2 bases, and 16 bases separated the two germline ends. There are 14 residues in the CDR3. Per the germline V gene, CDR1 is SGHDT and CDR2 is YYEEEE. Written as DNA, the CDR3 is TGTGCCAGTGGGCGCCAGGCGATACAAGAGACCCAGTACTTC. It yields the protein CASGRQAIQETQYF.

The chain recombines TRBV2 with TRBJ1-5; maybe TRBD1 (6 bases). The CDR3 loop spans 14 amino acids. V lost 2 bases and J 7 bases, leaving 12 bases between the germline ends. Germline-derived CDR1 and CDR2 are SNHLY and FYNNEI. CDR3 loop: CASSENRVSQPQHF. The DNA for the CDR3 is TGTGCCAGCAGTGAAAACAGGGTTAGCCAGCCCCAGCATTTT.

As to this clonotype: This sequence may be a read error, since a much larger clone differs from it by one base. The V call is TRBV5-1, the J call TRBJ2-5, with D maybe TRBD1 (7 bases). Trimming removed 6 bases at V and 4 bases at J, with 19 bases between. Germline assignment: CDR1 SGHRS and CDR2 YFSETQ. The CDR3 contains 15 residues. This CDR3 is CASTPGGRVTETQYF. The DNA for the CDR3 is TGCGCCAGCACCCCAGGGGGGCGAGTCACAGAGACCCAGTACTTC.

The chain joins TRBV7-2 to TRBJ2-2; 7 nucleotides match TRBD2. The CDR3 is 13 residues long. Germline CDR1 is SGHTA and CDR2 is FQGNSA. With V trimmed by 5 bases and J by 6 bases, 3 bases remained unmatched. The CDR3 loop is CASSTRGAGELFF. The CDR3 DNA sequence: TGTGCCAGCAGCACACGGGGGGCCGGGGAGCTGTTTTTT. The full variable domain, its missing parts supplied by reference TRBV7-2 and TRBJ2-2, is GAGVSQSPSNKVTEKGKDVELRCDPISGHTALYWYRQSLGQGLEFLIYFQGNSAPDKSGLPSDRFSAERTGGSVSTLTIQRTQQEDSAVYLCASSTRGAGELFFGEGSRLTVL.

This clonotype was seen repeatedly, ten times or more. The chain joins TRBV7-9 to TRBJ2-7, with 9 bases aligning to TRBD1. The ends lost 5 bases at V and 1 base at J; junction bases unmatched: 6. Looked up from germline, CDR1 is SEHNR and CDR2 is FQNEAQ (reference sequence). The CDR3 extends over 15 amino acids. The CDR3 DNA sequence: TGTGCCAGCAGCCAACAGGACAGGGGATCCTACGAGCAGTACTTC. This translates into CASSQQDRGSYEQYF.

There are many counts of this clonotype. V is TRBV5-1 and J is TRBJ2-1; 7 nucleotides agree with TRBD1. The CDR3 totals 11 residues. The V segment lost 4 bases and the J segment 14 bases; nucleotides outside the gene matches: 6. Germline lookup yields CDR1 SGHRS and CDR2 YFSETQ. This chain's CDR3 is CASSIQGSEFF. For the CDR3, the DNA is TGCGCCAGCAGCATACAGGGGAGCGAGTTCTTC.

The gene calls are TRBV29-1 and TRBJ2-5; TRBD2 might be the D (6 bases). Trimming cost V 6 bases and J 5 bases, with 13 bases left between them. This CDR3 spans 12 amino acids. In germline, CDR1 is SQVTM, CDR2 ANQGSEA. CDR3 amino acids: CSVTRDSETQYF. Here the CDR3 DNA reads TGCAGCGTCACACGGGACTCGGAGACCCAGTACTTC.

This clonotype has more than one count but fewer than ten. V is TRBV7-6 and J is TRBJ2-3, with TRBD2 matching 9 bases. The CDR3 has 13 amino acids. The germline V gene encodes CDR1 SGHVS and CDR2 FNYEAQ. Germline trimming cut 4 bases from V and 7 bases from J; bases unmatched to any gene: 3. CDR3 in DNA: TGTGCCAGCAGCTCCGGGACTAGCTATACGCAGTATTTT. Translating it yields CASSSGTSYTQYF.

This clonotype showed up many times. J is TRBJ2-1 and V is TRBV5-1; 8 bases map to TRBD1. There are 15 residues in the CDR3. Germline values: CDR1 SGHRS, CDR2 YFSETQ. V was pared by 2 bases and J by 2 bases, with 3 bases of the junction left unmatched. CDR3 DNA: TGCGCCAGCAGCTTCCCGGACAGGGCCTACAATGAGCAGTTCTTC. Protein product: CASSFPDRAYNEQFF.

This clonotype came up many times. This sequence joins TRBV5-1 and TRBJ2-3, with 10 bases aligning to TRBD2. Germline CDR1 SGHRS, CDR2 YFSETQ. V was clipped by 2 bases and J by 1 base; unmatched bases: 1. This CDR3 contains 15 residues. CDR3 in amino acids: CASSFLAGGTDTQYF. CDR3 in DNA: TGCGCCAGCAGCTTCCTAGCGGGGGGCACAGATACGCAGTATTTT.

Ten or more counts support this clonotype. The CDR3 loop is CASSQEGQGTSYEQYF. CDR3 coding DNA: TGTGCCAGCAGCCAAGAAGGGCAGGGGACCTCCTACGAGCAGTACTTC. The rearrangement joins TRBV3-1 to TRBJ2-7; maybe TRBD1 (6 bases). Germline CDR1 LGHDT, CDR2 YNNKEL (reference sequence). There are 16 residues in the CDR3. Trimming stripped 0 bases from V and 0 bases from J, with 12 bases between.

This clonotype was seen repeatedly, ten times or more. The chain is built from TRBV5-1 and TRBJ2-2; D call uncertain. Per the germline V gene, CDR1 is SGHRS and CDR2 is YFSETQ. Trimming removed 0 bases at V and 2 bases at J, with 11 bases between. This CDR3 region has 16 residues. CDR3 residues: CASSLESVGNTGELFF. CDR3 nucleotides: TGCGCCAGCAGCTTGGAGTCAGTTGGTAACACCGGGGAGCTGTTTTTT.

This clonotype was counted many times. This chain connects TRBV28 to TRBJ1-2; D remains ambiguous. V was shortened by 8 bases and J by 5 bases, with 6 bases between the two germline ends. The CDR3 runs 10 residues. CDR1 and CDR2 from the germline V gene are MDHEN and SYDVKM. The CDR3 reads CASGPYGYTF. The CDR3 coding sequence is TGTGCCAGCGGGCCGTATGGCTACACCTTC.

This clonotype has ten or more counts. The chain combines TRBV5-1 with TRBJ1-2, with 12 bases that match TRBD1. This CDR3 is built from 15 residues. The ends lost 2 bases at V and 8 bases at J; junction bases unmatched: 7. Per the germline V gene, CDR1 is SGHRS and CDR2 is YFSETQ. For the CDR3, the DNA is TGCGCCAGCAGCTTACCGGGACAGGGGGCGCCCGGCTACACCTTC. Translating it yields CASSLPGQGAPGYTF.

This clonotype was observed at least ten times. The chain links TRBV11-2 to TRBJ2-3, with D uncertain. The germline V gene encodes CDR1 SGHAT and CDR2 FQNNGV. V was trimmed by 4 bases and J by 0 bases, leaving 11 bases between them. The CDR3 consists of 15 residues. In DNA form, the CDR3 reads TGTGCCAGCAGCTCGGTCTGGAGTAGCACAGATACGCAGTATTTT. Its translation is CASSSVWSSTDTQYF.

There are many counts of this clonotype. The chain couples TRBV20-1 to TRBJ1-6; D gene uncertain. The CDR3 runs to 13 residues. V lost 0 bases and J lost 6, with 6 bases in between. Germline CDR1 reads DFQATT; CDR2 reads SNEGSKA (reference sequence). CDR3 loop: CSARDLPNSPLHF. CDR3 nucleotides: TGCAGTGCTAGAGATCTCCCTAATTCACCCCTCCACTTT.

The sample holds many counts of this clonotype. V usage is TRBV6-5 and J usage is TRBJ2-4; D is perhaps TRBD1 (6 bases). Germline assignment: CDR1 MNHEY and CDR2 SVGAGI. This CDR3 has 19 amino acids. V lost 5 bases and J 0 bases, leaving 23 bases between the germline ends. The CDR3 bases are TGTGCCAGCAGTGTCACCGGGATTAATTGGGGGCTAGCCAAAAACATTCAGTACTTC. Translation: CASSVTGINWGLAKNIQYF.

This clonotype has just one count. This CDR3 is CASSASLLGPGEKLFF. In DNA form, the CDR3 reads TGTGCCAGCAGCGCCTCGCTGCTAGGGCCTGGTGAAAAACTGTTTTTT. The chain uses TRBV27 and TRBJ1-4; D unclear. The CDR3 sequence is 16 residues long. Per germline, CDR1 MNHEY and CDR2 SMNVEV (reference sequence). Trimming removed 6 bases at V and 7 bases at J, with 21 bases between.

This clonotype was recorded at least ten times. This rearrangement joins TRBV20-1 to TRBJ1-6, with D unresolved. Germline V gene lookup returns CDR1 DFQATT and CDR2 SNEGSKA (reference sequence). CDR3 length: 15 amino acids. Deletions cut 3 bases from V and 5 bases from J, with 14 bases between. The CDR3 sequence is CSASDLIRDNSPLHF. CDR3 nucleotides: TGCAGTGCTAGCGACCTTATTCGGGATAATTCACCCCTCCACTTT.

This clonotype was seen ten or more times. The J gene is TRBJ1-4, the V gene TRBV4-2, with 9 bases fitting TRBD1. V shed 1 base, J shed 8 bases, and the junction held 5 bases outside the gene matches. CDR1 and CDR2 (germline): LGHNA, YNFKEQ. The CDR3 is made up of 15 amino acids. In DNA, the CDR3 is TGTGCCAGCAGCCAAGGGGGACAGGGAGGGGAAAAACTGTTTTTT. Amino acids: CASSQGGQGGEKLFF.

This clonotype was counted many times. The chain carries TRBV10-3 and TRBJ2-2, with D possibly called TRBD1 or TRBD2 (5 bases each). V was trimmed by 4 bases and J by 7 bases, leaving 13 bases between them. In germline, CDR1 is ENHRY, CDR2 SYGVKD. This CDR3 is built from 14 residues. CDR3 nucleotides: TGTGCCATCAGTGCCCTGGGGGACGACGGGGAGCTGTTTTTT. Amino acids: CAISALGDDGELFF.